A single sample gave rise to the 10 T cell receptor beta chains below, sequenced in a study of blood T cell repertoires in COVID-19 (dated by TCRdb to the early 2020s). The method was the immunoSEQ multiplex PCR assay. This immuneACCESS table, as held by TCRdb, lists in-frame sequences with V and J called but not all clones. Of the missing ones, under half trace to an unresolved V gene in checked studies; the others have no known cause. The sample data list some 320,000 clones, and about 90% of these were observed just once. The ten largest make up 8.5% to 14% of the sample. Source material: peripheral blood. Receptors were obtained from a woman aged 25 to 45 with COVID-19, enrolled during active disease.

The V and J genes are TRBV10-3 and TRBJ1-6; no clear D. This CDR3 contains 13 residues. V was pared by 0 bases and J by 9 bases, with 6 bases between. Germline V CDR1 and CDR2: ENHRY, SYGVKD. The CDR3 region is CAISESSGSPLHF. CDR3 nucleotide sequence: TGTGCCATCAGTGAGTCGTCGGGTTCACCCCTCCACTTT.

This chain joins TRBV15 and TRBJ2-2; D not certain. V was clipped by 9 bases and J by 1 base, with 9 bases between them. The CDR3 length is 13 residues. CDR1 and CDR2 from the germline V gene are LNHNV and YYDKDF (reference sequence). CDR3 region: CATCDWNTGELFF. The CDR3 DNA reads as TGTGCCACTTGCGACTGGAACACCGGGGAGCTGTTTTTT. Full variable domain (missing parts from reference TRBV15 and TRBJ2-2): DAMVIQNPRYQVTQFGKPVTLSCSQTLNHNVMYWYQQKSSQAPKLLFHYYDKDFNNEADTPDNFQSRRPNTSFCFLDIRSPGLGDTAMYLCATCDWNTGELFFGEGSRLTVL.

The CDR3 here is CATRREGQLFVQPQHF. The CDR3 nucleotides read TGTGCCACCCGACGAGAGGGACAGCTTTTTGTTCAGCCCCAGCATTTT. J is TRBJ1-5 and V is TRBV15, with 7 bases fitting TRBD1. Germline V CDR1 and CDR2: LNHNV, YYDKDF (reference sequence). V was pared by 8 bases and J by 6 bases, with 16 bases of the junction left unmatched. This CDR3 has 16 amino acids.

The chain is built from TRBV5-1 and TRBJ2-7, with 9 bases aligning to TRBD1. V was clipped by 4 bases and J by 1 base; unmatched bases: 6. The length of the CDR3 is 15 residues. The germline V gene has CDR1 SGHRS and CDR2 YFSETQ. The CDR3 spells CASSGTGGSSYEQYF. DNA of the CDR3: TGCGCCAGCAGCGGCACAGGGGGCAGTTCCTACGAGCAGTACTTC.

The CDR3 sequence: CASSPSWGTGELFF. CDR3 nucleotide sequence: TGTGCCAGCTCCCCTAGCTGGGGCACCGGGGAGCTGTTTTTT. The V gene is TRBV18, the J gene TRBJ2-2; TRBD2 is a possible D gene (5 bases). Germline-derived CDR1 and CDR2 are KGHSH and LQKENI. The CDR3 has 14 amino acids. V was trimmed by 6 bases and J by 4 bases, leaving 12 bases between them.

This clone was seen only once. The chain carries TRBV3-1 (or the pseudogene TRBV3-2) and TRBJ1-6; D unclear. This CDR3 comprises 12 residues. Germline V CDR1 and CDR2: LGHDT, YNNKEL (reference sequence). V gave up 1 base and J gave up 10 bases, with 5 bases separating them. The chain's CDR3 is CASSQGGSPLHF. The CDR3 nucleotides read TGTGCCAGCAGCCAAGGAGGCTCACCCCTCCACTTT.

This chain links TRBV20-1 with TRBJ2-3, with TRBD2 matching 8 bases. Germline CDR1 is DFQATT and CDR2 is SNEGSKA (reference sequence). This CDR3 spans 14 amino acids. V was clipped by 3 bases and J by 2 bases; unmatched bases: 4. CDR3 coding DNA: TGCAGTGCTAGTTGGCGGGGGGCCACAGATACGCAGTATTTT. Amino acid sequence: CSASWRGATDTQYF.

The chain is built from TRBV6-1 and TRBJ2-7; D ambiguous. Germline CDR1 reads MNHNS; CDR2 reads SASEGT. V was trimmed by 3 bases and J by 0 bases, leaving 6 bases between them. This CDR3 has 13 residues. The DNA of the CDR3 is TGTGCCAGCAGTGAGGGCCCCTCCTACGAGCAGTACTTC. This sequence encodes CASSEGPSYEQYF.

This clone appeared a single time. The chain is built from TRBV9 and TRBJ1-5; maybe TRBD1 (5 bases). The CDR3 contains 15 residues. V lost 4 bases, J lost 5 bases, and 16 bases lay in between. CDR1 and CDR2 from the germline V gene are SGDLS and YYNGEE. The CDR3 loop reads CASSPSTGGDQPQHF. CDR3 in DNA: TGTGCCAGCAGCCCTTCCACCGGGGGAGATCAGCCCCAGCATTTT.

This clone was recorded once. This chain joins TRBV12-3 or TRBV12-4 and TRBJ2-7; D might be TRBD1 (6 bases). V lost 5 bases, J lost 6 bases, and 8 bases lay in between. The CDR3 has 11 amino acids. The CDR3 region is CASSGGLEQYF. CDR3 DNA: TGTGCCAGCAGTGGGGGCCTCGAGCAGTACTTC.